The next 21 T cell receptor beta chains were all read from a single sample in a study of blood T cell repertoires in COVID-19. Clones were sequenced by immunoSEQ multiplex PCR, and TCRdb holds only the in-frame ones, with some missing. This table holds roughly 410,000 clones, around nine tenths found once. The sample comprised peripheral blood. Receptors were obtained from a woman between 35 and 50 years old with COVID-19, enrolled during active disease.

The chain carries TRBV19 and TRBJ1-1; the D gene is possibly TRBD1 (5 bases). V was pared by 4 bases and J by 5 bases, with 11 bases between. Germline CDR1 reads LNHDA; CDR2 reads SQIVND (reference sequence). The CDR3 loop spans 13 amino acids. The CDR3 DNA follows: TGTGCCAGTAGTACCCGGACAACTACTGAAGCTTTCTTT. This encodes CASSTRTTTEAFF.

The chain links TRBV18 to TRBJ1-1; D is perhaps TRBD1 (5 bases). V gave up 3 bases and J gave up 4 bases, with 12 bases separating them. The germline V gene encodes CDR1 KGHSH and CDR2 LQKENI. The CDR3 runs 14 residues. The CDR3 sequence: CASSPRAFGTEAFF. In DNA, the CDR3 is TGTGCCAGCTCACCCAGGGCGTTCGGCACTGAAGCTTTCTTT.

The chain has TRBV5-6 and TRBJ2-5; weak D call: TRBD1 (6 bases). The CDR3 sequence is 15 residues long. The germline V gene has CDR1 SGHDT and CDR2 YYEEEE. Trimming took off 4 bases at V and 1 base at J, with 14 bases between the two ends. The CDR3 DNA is TGTGCCAGCAGCACTGGTAACAGGGTCCAAGAGACCCAGTACTTC. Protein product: CASSTGNRVQETQYF.

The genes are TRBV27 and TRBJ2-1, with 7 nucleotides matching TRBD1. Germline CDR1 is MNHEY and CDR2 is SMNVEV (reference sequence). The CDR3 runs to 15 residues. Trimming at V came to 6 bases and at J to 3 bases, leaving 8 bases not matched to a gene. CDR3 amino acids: CASRPRQGFYNEQFF. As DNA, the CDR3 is TGTGCCAGCAGGCCCCGACAGGGATTCTACAATGAGCAGTTCTTC.

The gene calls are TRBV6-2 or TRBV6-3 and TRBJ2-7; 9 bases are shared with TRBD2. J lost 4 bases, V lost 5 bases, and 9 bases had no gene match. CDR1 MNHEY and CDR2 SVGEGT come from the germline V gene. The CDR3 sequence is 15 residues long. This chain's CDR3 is CASSGGTSPVYEQYF. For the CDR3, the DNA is TGTGCCAGCAGTGGGGGGACTAGCCCCGTTTACGAGCAGTACTTC.

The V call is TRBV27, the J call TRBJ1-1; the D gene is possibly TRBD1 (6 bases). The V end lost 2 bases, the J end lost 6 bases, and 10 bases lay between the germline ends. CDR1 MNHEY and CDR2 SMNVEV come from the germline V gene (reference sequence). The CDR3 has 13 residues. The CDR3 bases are TGTGCCAGCAGTTTAAACAGGGTGGCTGAAGCTTTCTTT. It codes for CASSLNRVAEAFF.

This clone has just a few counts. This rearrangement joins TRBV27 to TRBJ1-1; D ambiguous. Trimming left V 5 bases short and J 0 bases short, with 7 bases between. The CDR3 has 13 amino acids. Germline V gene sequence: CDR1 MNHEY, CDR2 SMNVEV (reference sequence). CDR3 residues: CASSRALNTEAFF. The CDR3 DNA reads TGTGCCAGCAGTAGAGCCCTGAACACTGAAGCTTTCTTT.

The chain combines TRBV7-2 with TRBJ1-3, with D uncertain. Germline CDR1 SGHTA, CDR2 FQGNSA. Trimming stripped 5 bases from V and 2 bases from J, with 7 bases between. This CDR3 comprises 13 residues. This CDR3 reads CASSPPAGNTIYF. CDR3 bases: TGTGCCAGCAGCCCCCCTGCTGGAAACACCATATATTTT.

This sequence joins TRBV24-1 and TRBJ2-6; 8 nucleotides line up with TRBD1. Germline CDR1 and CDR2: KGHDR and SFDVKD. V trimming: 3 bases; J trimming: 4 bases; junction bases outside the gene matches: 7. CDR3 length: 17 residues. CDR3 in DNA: TGTGCCACCAGTGATCCTCAGGGGGCGCGGGGGGCCAACGTCCTGACTTTC. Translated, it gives CATSDPQGARGANVLTF.

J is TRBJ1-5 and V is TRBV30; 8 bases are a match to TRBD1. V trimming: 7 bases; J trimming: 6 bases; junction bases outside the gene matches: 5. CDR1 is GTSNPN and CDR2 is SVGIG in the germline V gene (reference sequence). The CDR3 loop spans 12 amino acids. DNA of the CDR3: TGTGCCTACCCCAGGGGGCGTCAGCCCCAGCATTTT. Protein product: CAYPRGRQPQHF.

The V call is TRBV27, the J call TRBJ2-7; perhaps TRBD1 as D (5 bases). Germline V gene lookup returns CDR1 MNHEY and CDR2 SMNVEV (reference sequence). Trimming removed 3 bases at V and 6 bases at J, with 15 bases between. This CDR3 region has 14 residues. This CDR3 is CASSLRRVAIEQYF. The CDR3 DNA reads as TGTGCCAGCAGTTTGCGCAGGGTTGCGATCGAGCAGTACTTC.

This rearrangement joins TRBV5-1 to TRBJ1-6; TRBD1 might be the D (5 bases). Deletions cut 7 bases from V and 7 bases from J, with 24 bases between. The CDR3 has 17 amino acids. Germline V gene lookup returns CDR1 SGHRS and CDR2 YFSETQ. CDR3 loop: CASRTLGGTGGNSPLHF. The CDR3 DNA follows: TGCGCCAGCCGAACCCTTGGGGGGACCGGGGGAAATTCACCCCTCCACTTT.

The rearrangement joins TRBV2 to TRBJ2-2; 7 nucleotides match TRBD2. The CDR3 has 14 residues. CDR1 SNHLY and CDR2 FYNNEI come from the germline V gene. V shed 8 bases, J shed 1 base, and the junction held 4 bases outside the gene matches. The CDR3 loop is CASLGRGNTGELFF. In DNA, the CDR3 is TGTGCCAGCTTGGGGAGGGGGAACACCGGGGAGCTGTTTTTT.

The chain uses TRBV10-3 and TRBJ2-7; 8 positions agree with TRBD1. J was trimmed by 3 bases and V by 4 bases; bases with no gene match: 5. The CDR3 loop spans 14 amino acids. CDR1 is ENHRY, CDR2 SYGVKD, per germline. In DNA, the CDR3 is TGTGCCATCAGTGGAGCAGGGGGCATCTACGAGCAGTACTTC. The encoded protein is CAISGAGGIYEQYF.

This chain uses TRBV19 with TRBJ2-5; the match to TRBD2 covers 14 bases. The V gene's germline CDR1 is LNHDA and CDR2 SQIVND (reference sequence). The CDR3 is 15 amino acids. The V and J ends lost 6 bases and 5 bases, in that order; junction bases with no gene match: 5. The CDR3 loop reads CASRGLAGGGETQYF. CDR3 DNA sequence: TGTGCCAGTAGAGGACTAGCGGGAGGAGGGGAGACCCAGTACTTC.

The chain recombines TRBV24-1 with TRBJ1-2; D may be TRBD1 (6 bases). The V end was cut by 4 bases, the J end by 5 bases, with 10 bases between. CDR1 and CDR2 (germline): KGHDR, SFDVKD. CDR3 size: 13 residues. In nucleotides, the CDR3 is TGTGCCACCAGTGAAGGGGGTAGGTATGGCTACACCTTC. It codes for CATSEGGRYGYTF.

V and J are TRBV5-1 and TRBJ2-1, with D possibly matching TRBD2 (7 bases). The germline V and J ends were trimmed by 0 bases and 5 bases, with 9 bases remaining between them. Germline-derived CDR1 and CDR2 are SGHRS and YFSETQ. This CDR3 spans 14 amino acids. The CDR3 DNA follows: TGCGCCAGCAGCTTGGAAGGGGGGGACAATGAGCAGTTCTTC. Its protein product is CASSLEGGDNEQFF.

The CDR3 sequence is CASSPQRQGASGELFF. For the CDR3, the DNA is TGTGCCAGCAGCCCGCAAAGACAGGGGGCCTCCGGGGAGCTGTTTTTT. This chain uses TRBV5-6 with TRBJ2-2; 10 nucleotides line up with TRBD1. Per the germline V gene, CDR1 is SGHDT and CDR2 is YYEEEE. The CDR3 length is 16 residues. J lost 6 bases, V lost 4 bases, and 9 bases had no gene match.

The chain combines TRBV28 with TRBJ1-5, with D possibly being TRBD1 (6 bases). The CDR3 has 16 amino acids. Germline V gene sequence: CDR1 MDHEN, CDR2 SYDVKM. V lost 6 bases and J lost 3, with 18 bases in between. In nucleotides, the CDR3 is TGTGCCAGCAGATTCCTGGGGGCCGACCCCAATCAGCCCCAGCATTTT. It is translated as CASRFLGADPNQPQHF.

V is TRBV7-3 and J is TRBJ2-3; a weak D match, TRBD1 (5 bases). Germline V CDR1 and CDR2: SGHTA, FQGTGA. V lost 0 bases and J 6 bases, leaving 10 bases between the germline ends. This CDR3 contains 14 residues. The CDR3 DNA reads TGTGCCAGCAGCTTAACTTCAGGGTCGGATACGCAGTATTTT. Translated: CASSLTSGSDTQYF.

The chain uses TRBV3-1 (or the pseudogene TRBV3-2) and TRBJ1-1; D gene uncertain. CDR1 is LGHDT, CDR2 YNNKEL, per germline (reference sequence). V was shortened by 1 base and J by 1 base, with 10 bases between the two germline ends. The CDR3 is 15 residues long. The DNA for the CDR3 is TGTGCCAGCAGCCAAGGGGTGAGAGGGAACACTGAAGCTTTCTTT. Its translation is CASSQGVRGNTEAFF.